This record covers a single T cell receptor (beta chain). Profiling relied on immunoSEQ multiplex PCR, and the TCRdb table lists in-frame clones only, not all of them. The repertoire has around 50,000 clones, approximately 82% of them found once; the top ten carry approximately 5%. Germline loops: CDR1 MNHNY, CDR2 SVGAGI (reference sequence). This CDR3 is built from 12 residues. V was clipped by 0 bases and J by 5 bases, with 4 bases between them. This specimen comes from a study of blood T cell repertoires in COVID-19. The sequenced sample consisted of peripheral blood. V gene TRBV6-6 combines with J gene TRBJ2-5, with D hard to call. The sequence derives from a human donor in a cohort sampled during active COVID-19. The CDR3 spells CASSYSQETQYF. CDR3 nucleotides: TGTGCCAGCAGTTACTCCCAGGAGACCCAGTACTTC.